This is a list of T cell receptor beta chains from one sample in a study of shared clonotypes between healthy human individuals. Measured with immunoSEQ multiplex PCR; TCRdb has only the in-frame clones, and not every one. The sample lists approximately 2.5 million clones; 85% to 95% were seen once. Sequencing was done on a sample of naive CD4+ T cells sorted from blood. All receptors derive from a man younger than 35 in good health. CDR3s include the opening cysteine and the closing phenylalanine or tryptophan. The D gene is left open where the match is weak.

d_call j_call v_call cdr3_aa
TRBD1 TRBJ2-1 TRBV15 CATSSPLRKGAKVNEQFF
NA TRBJ2-1 TRBV6-5 CASSYSYNVQFF
TRBD1 TRBJ1-2 TRBV6-1 CASRAGTESYGYTF
NA TRBJ2-4 TRBV7-2 CASSPYSANIQYF
NA TRBJ1-1 TRBV5-1 CASSLDRTDTEAFF
NA TRBJ2-7 TRBV28 CASSGGGSSYEQYF
NA TRBJ1-6 TRBV25-1 CASSELRPQALHF
NA TRBJ2-1 TRBV5-4 CASSSRNEQFF
NA TRBJ2-7 TRBV7-9 CASSPLGGSYEQYF
TRBD2 TRBJ2-5 TRBV9 CASSVVAGGETQYF
TRBD2 TRBJ2-1 TRBV7-9 CASSLVAGGPDEQFF